This is a list of T cell receptor beta chains from one sample in a study of cytomegalovirus exposure and HLA in healthy donors. Profiling relied on immunoSEQ multiplex PCR, and the TCRdb table lists in-frame clones only, not all of them. The sample shows around 150,000 clones, nearly 80% of them seen only once. Sequencing used PBMCs. These receptors were collected from a woman aged 30 to 39 in good health and CMV-seronegative. Each CDR3 is given with its conserved first and last residue. The order of the fields is clone size, D gene, V gene, J gene, CDR3 DNA, CDR3 protein. D genes are given only for firm matches. Not every row has a clone size; where given, it reads once, few, many or a size class.

size: NA
D: TRBD1
V: TRBV6-6
J: TRBJ1-2
DNA: TGTGCCAGCAGTCCTCTGAGGACAGGGGATGGCTACACCTTC
CDR3: CASSPLRTGDGYTF

size: NA
D: NA
V: TRBV7-2
J: TRBJ2-5
DNA: TGTGCCAGCAGCTTAGGGGGTGGGAGTCCCCAGTACTTC
CDR3: CASSLGGGSPQYF

size: NA
D: NA
V: TRBV25-1
J: TRBJ1-1
DNA: TGTGCCAGCAGTGAACCCGCAGGTACTGGCAGCGAAGCTTTCTTT
CDR3: CASSEPAGTGSEAFF

size: once
D: NA
V: TRBV5-4
J: TRBJ1-1
DNA: TGTGCCAGCCCAGGACCGGGAGGGACTGAAGCTTTCTTT
CDR3: CASPGPGGTEAFF

size: few
D: NA
V: TRBV5-4
J: TRBJ2-6
DNA: TGTGCCAGCAGCTTGGGAGGGGGAAGCTCTGGGGCCAACGTCCTGACTTTC
CDR3: CASSLGGGSSGANVLTF

size: NA
D: TRBD1
V: TRBV4-2
J: TRBJ1-6
DNA: TGTGCCAGCAGCAAAAGCCCCGGACAGGGGGCTAATAATTCACCCCTCCACTTT
CDR3: CASSKSPGQGANNSPLHF

size: NA
D: TRBD1
V: TRBV6-1
J: TRBJ1-6
DNA: TGTGCCAGCAGTGAAGCGGGACAGGGGGCGGTTAATTCACCCCTCCACTTT
CDR3: CASSEAGQGAVNSPLHF

size: NA
D: TRBD1
V: TRBV7-8
J: TRBJ2-2
DNA: TGTGCCAGCAGCTTAGCGCCCCGGGACAGGGCCCGTGACACCGGGGAGCTGTTTTTT
CDR3: CASSLAPRDRARDTGELFF

size: NA
D: NA
V: TRBV6-5
J: TRBJ1-2
DNA: TGTGCCAGCAGTTACTCGTTTGCCCCCGCGGGTAGCTACACCTTC
CDR3: CASSYSFAPAGSYTF

size: few
D: TRBD1
V: TRBV29-1
J: TRBJ1-1
DNA: TGCAGCGTTGAACAGGGGGGAACTGAAGCTTTCTTT
CDR3: CSVEQGGTEAFF

size: NA
D: NA
V: TRBV6-1
J: TRBJ1-5
DNA: TGTGCCAGCAGAGTCCAGGGGATCATGGCCCAGCATTTT
CDR3: CASRVQGIMAQHF

size: NA
D: TRBD1
V: TRBV27
J: TRBJ1-5
DNA: TGTGCCAGCAGCAACAGGGGGCCCAATCAGCCCCAGCATTTT
CDR3: CASSNRGPNQPQHF

size: NA
D: TRBD1
V: TRBV5-6
J: TRBJ1-4
DNA: TGTGCCAGCAGCTTGGAGGGACAGTACAATGAAAAACTGTTTTTT
CDR3: CASSLEGQYNEKLFF

size: NA
D: NA
V: TRBV5-1
J: TRBJ1-1
DNA: TGCGCCAGCAGCTTCAAAGCTCCGAACACTGAAGCTTTCTTT
CDR3: CASSFKAPNTEAFF

size: once
D: NA
V: TRBV6-6
J: TRBJ1-5
DNA: TGTGCCAGCAGTTACTCAGCAGGGTACCAACAGCCCCAGCATTTT
CDR3: CASSYSAGYQQPQHF

size: NA
D: NA
V: TRBV5-1
J: TRBJ2-3
DNA: TGCGCCAGCAGCTTAGGACTGATCACAGATACGCAGTATTTT
CDR3: CASSLGLITDTQYF

size: NA
D: NA
V: TRBV5-1
J: TRBJ2-2
DNA: TGCGCCAGCAGTACCGGGGTGGACGGGGAGCTGTTTTTT
CDR3: CASSTGVDGELFF

size: NA
D: NA
V: TRBV18
J: TRBJ1-1
DNA: TGTGCCAGCTCACCATTGAAACAGAGCCTATTGACTGAAGCTTTCTTT
CDR3: CASSPLKQSLLTEAFF

size: NA
D: NA
V: TRBV9
J: TRBJ1-1
DNA: TGTGCCAGCAGCCCCGGCGGTGGTCTGGGCACTGAAGCTTTCTTT
CDR3: CASSPGGGLGTEAFF

size: NA
D: TRBD2
V: TRBV5-4
J: TRBJ2-7
DNA: TGTGCCAGCAGCAGGGTTGGGGGGGACCCCTACGAGCAGTACTTC
CDR3: CASSRVGGDPYEQYF

size: NA
D: TRBD1
V: TRBV10-2
J: TRBJ2-1
DNA: TGCGCCAGCAGTGGGCCGGACAGGGGGCGAGGTAGTGAGCAGTTCTTC
CDR3: CASSGPDRGRGSEQFF

size: NA
D: TRBD2
V: TRBV10-3
J: TRBJ2-1
DNA: TGTGCCATCAGTGACCTCCGACTAGCGGGGGGCAATGAGCAGTTCTTC
CDR3: CAISDLRLAGGNEQFF

size: NA
D: NA
V: TRBV23-1
J: TRBJ2-1
DNA: TGCGCCAGCAGCCCTACATCAAAACCGACAGTCTCATCCTACAATGAGCAGTTCTTC
CDR3: CASSPTSKPTVSSYNEQFF

size: NA
D: NA
V: TRBV6-5
J: TRBJ1-5
DNA: TGTGCCAGCAGTTATAGCCTGAACCCGGGGGAGCCCCAGCATTTT
CDR3: CASSYSLNPGEPQHF

size: NA
D: NA
V: TRBV5-4
J: TRBJ2-1
DNA: TGTGCCAGCAGCTTGAGCCCTTCCAATGAGCAGTTCTTC
CDR3: CASSLSPSNEQFF

size: NA
D: TRBD1
V: TRBV6-1
J: TRBJ1-6
DNA: TGTGCCAGCAGTGTACGCCCCGGGACAGGGGGCCCTTATACGGATTCACCCCTCCACTTT
CDR3: CASSVRPGTGGPYTDSPLHF

size: NA
D: TRBD2
V: TRBV10-3
J: TRBJ2-3
DNA: TGTGCCACCGCTGGACTAGCGGGGCCCACAGATACGCAGTATTTT
CDR3: CATAGLAGPTDTQYF

size: NA
D: NA
V: TRBV7-8
J: TRBJ1-5
DNA: TGTGCCAGCAGCTTAGCGTCCCGTAATAGCAATCAGCCCCAGCATTTT
CDR3: CASSLASRNSNQPQHF

size: NA
D: NA
V: TRBV6-5
J: TRBJ2-1
DNA: TGTGCCAGCTGTAGTCCAGGGGTCAGTGAGCAGTTCTTC
CDR3: CASCSPGVSEQFF

size: NA
D: NA
V: TRBV7-9
J: TRBJ2-6
DNA: TGTGCCAGCAGCTTAAGCCTCGGGGTCTCTGGGGCCAACGTCCTGACTTTC
CDR3: CASSLSLGVSGANVLTF

size: NA
D: NA
V: TRBV7-8
J: TRBJ1-4
DNA: TGTGCCAGCAGCCCCCCCAAGCGGGCGGCTGCTAATGAAAAACTGTTTTTT
CDR3: CASSPPKRAAANEKLFF

size: NA
D: TRBD1
V: TRBV7-2
J: TRBJ1-2
DNA: TGTGCCAGCAGCTCGACTCTGCGACAGGGAGCTAACTATGGCTACACCTTC
CDR3: CASSSTLRQGANYGYTF

size: NA
D: NA
V: TRBV2
J: TRBJ1-6
DNA: TGTGCCAGCAGGATCCAAGGGGTAGGTAATTCACCCCTCCACTTT
CDR3: CASRIQGVGNSPLHF

size: once
D: TRBD1
V: TRBV6-5
J: TRBJ1-1
DNA: TGTGCCAGCAGTTCCGGGACAGGTTTGAACACTGAAACTTTCTTT
CDR3: CASSSGTGLNTETFF

size: NA
D: NA
V: TRBV7-9
J: TRBJ1-1
DNA: TGTGCCAGCACCCCGACAGGAGCGGAAGCTTTCTTT
CDR3: CASTPTGAEAFF

size: NA
D: TRBD1
V: TRBV10-3
J: TRBJ1-2
DNA: TGTGCCATCAGTGGCCCTTGGACAGGAGGCGCGTATCCAGCTAACTATGGCTACACCTTC
CDR3: CAISGPWTGGAYPANYGYTF

size: NA
D: NA
V: TRBV5-1
J: TRBJ2-3
DNA: TGCGCCAGCAGCCCGGGTCCTACTAGCACAGATACGCAGTATTTT
CDR3: CASSPGPTSTDTQYF

size: once
D: TRBD2
V: TRBV7-8
J: TRBJ2-1
DNA: TGTGCCAGCAGCTTAGGACTAGCGGGGGCTCAGGGGGATGAGCAGTTCTTC
CDR3: CASSLGLAGAQGDEQFF

size: NA
D: NA
V: TRBV4-3
J: TRBJ2-1
DNA: TGCGCCAGCAGCCAAGATATGCCTAGCGTCAATGAGCAGTTCTTC
CDR3: CASSQDMPSVNEQFF

size: NA
D: NA
V: TRBV5-1
J: TRBJ2-3
DNA: TGCGCCAGCAGCTTGTTCGAGAGCACAGATACGCAGTATTTT
CDR3: CASSLFESTDTQYF

size: NA
D: TRBD2
V: TRBV30
J: TRBJ2-5
DNA: TGTGCCTGGAGCGGGGGGGCCAGGGTCTTGGAGACCCAGTACTTC
CDR3: CAWSGGARVLETQYF

size: NA
D: NA
V: TRBV5-1
J: TRBJ1-1
DNA: TGCGCCAGCAGCCTTCTTTCAGGGGCTGGCACTGAAGCTTTCTTT
CDR3: CASSLLSGAGTEAFF

size: NA
D: TRBD1
V: TRBV13
J: TRBJ2-7
DNA: TGTGCCAGCAGCCCGGGGACAGGGCGGTCTTACGAGCAGTACTTC
CDR3: CASSPGTGRSYEQYF

size: NA
D: NA
V: TRBV5-1
J: TRBJ1-5
DNA: TGCGCCAGCAGCTTGGGGGGGGGCACAAATCAGCCCCAGCATTTT
CDR3: CASSLGGGTNQPQHF

size: NA
D: NA
V: TRBV5-1
J: TRBJ2-3
DNA: TGCGCCAGCAGCTTAGCCCCACTGAACACAGATACGCAGTATTTT
CDR3: CASSLAPLNTDTQYF

size: NA
D: NA
V: TRBV4-1
J: TRBJ2-2
DNA: TGCGCCAGCAGCCAAGGACAGGATAAGCCTTTATTCACCGGGGAGCTGTTTTTT
CDR3: CASSQGQDKPLFTGELFF

size: NA
D: TRBD1
V: TRBV7-9
J: TRBJ2-6
DNA: TGTGCCAGCAGCCGCCCGGGACAGACTTCTGGGGCCAACGTCCTGACTTTC
CDR3: CASSRPGQTSGANVLTF

size: NA
D: TRBD1
V: TRBV9
J: TRBJ1-4
DNA: TGTGCCAGCAGCGTAGAGGACAGGGGTGGTGAAAAACTGTTTTTT
CDR3: CASSVEDRGGEKLFF

size: NA
D: NA
V: TRBV5-1
J: TRBJ1-6
DNA: TGCGCCAGCAGCTTTTCAGGGGATAATTCACCCCTCCACTTT
CDR3: CASSFSGDNSPLHF

size: few
D: TRBD1
V: TRBV27
J: TRBJ1-4
DNA: TGTGCCAGCAGTTCATTGGACAGGGGTGAAAAACTGTTTTTT
CDR3: CASSSLDRGEKLFF

size: NA
D: TRBD1
V: TRBV4-3
J: TRBJ1-1
DNA: TGCGCCAGCAGCCAAGATCAGGCAGGGGGCGAGAACACTGAAGCTTTCTTT
CDR3: CASSQDQAGGENTEAFF

size: NA
D: NA
V: TRBV7-8
J: TRBJ1-2
DNA: TGTGCCAGCAGCTTAGCCCCGTTGAACTATGGCTACACCTTC
CDR3: CASSLAPLNYGYTF

size: NA
D: NA
V: TRBV7-8
J: TRBJ2-1
DNA: TGTGCCAGCAGCTTAGAAGACATAACCTACAATGAGCAGTTCTTC
CDR3: CASSLEDITYNEQFF

size: NA
D: NA
V: TRBV5-5
J: TRBJ1-3
DNA: TGTGCCAGCAGCCCCCGGGCCGGGGGAGGAAACACCATATATTTT
CDR3: CASSPRAGGGNTIYF

size: NA
D: NA
V: TRBV4-1
J: TRBJ2-2
DNA: TGCGCCAGCACCGCTGGACCCCGGGGAGGCGGGGAGCTGTTTTTT
CDR3: CASTAGPRGGGELFF